A selection of T cell receptor beta chains follows, all from one sample in a study of blood T cell repertoires in COVID-19. Sequenced by immunoSEQ multiplex PCR; TCRdb stores in-frame clones only, minus some. The sample yields some 120,000 clones, 90% seen once. Sequencing was carried out using peripheral blood. These receptors were taken from a human donor with active COVID-19. The donor label of this sample is uncertain. Each CDR3 is given with its conserved first and last residue. A D gene is named only where the DNA matches it firmly. Rows may omit the clone size; those that give it use once, few, many or a size class.

CDR3 | DNA | D | length | V | size | J
CASSATGFSYNEQFF | TGTGCCAGCAGCGCGACAGGATTCTCCTACAATGAGCAGTTCTTC | . | 15 | TRBV9 | . | TRBJ2-1
CASSFSGETQYF | TGTGCCAGCAGTTTTTCGGGAGAGACCCAGTACTTC | . | 12 | TRBV12-3/TRBV12-4 | . | TRBJ2-5
CASSSGQQQETQYF | TGCGCCAGCAGCTCGGGACAGCAGCAAGAGACCCAGTACTTC | TRBD1 | 14 | TRBV5-1 | . | TRBJ2-5
CASSPAGDYEQYF | TGTGCCAGCTCACCCGCGGGAGACTACGAGCAGTACTTC | TRBD2 | 13 | TRBV18 | . | TRBJ2-7
CASSSRPGGSTDTQYF | TGTGCCAGCAGTAGTAGACCGGGTGGGAGCACAGATACGCAGTATTTT | . | 16 | TRBV7-2 | few | TRBJ2-3
CASSSGKGLFNNHTEAFF | TGCGCCAGCAGCTCGGGCAAAGGACTCTTCAACAACCACACTGAAGCTTTCTTT | . | 18 | TRBV5-1 | . | TRBJ1-1
CASSTSGQAITEQYF | TGTGCCAGTAGTACGTCGGGACAGGCCATCACCGAGCAGTACTTC | TRBD1 | 15 | TRBV19 | . | TRBJ2-7
CASSEQGSNTEAFF | TGTGCCAGCAGTGAACAGGGGTCGAACACTGAAGCTTTCTTT | . | 14 | TRBV6-1 | . | TRBJ1-1
CASSADPGQGINEQFF | TGCGCCAGCAGCGCCGACCCGGGACAGGGGATCAATGAGCAGTTCTTC | TRBD1 | 16 | TRBV5-1 | . | TRBJ2-1
CASSYSAGTGYGYTF | TGTGCCAGCAGTTACTCGGCCGGGACAGGTTATGGCTACACCTTC | TRBD1 | 15 | TRBV6-2/TRBV6-3 | . | TRBJ1-2
CASAPGRTSNQPQHF | TGTGCCAGCGCGCCAGGGAGGACTAGCAATCAGCCCCAGCATTTT | . | 15 | TRBV28 | . | TRBJ1-5
CASSRRGTGGRGETQYF | TGTGCCAGCAGCCGAAGAGGGACAGGGGGGCGAGGGGAGACCCAGTACTTC | TRBD1 | 17 | TRBV3-1/TRBV3-2 | . | TRBJ2-5
CARSPVPGQIKKRQETQYF | TGTGCCAGAAGCCCCGTCCCGGGACAGATAAAGAAACGCCAAGAGACCCAGTACTTC | TRBD1 | 19 | TRBV5-3 | . | TRBJ2-5
CASSLQGLGEQFF | TGTGCCAGCAGCCTTCAGGGGTTAGGGGAGCAGTTCTTC | . | 13 | TRBV7-3 | . | TRBJ2-1
CASSSGLAGGRGNNEQFF | TGTGCCAGTAGTTCCGGACTAGCGGGGGGGCGTGGTAACAATGAGCAGTTCTTC | TRBD2 | 18 | TRBV19 | once | TRBJ2-1
CASNVHGTLKSGELFF | TGTGCCAGCAATGTGCACGGGACTCTAAAATCCGGGGAGCTGTTTTTT | . | 16 | TRBV28 | few | TRBJ2-2
CASSIGIAGDNEQFF | TGTGCCAGTAGTATCGGGATAGCGGGGGACAATGAGCAGTTCTTC | TRBD2 | 15 | TRBV19 | . | TRBJ2-1
CASTLRFAGGFTEAFF | TGTGCCAGCACTCTCAGGTTCGCAGGGGGCTTCACTGAAGCTTTCTTT | TRBD1 | 16 | TRBV11-2 | . | TRBJ1-1
CASMRYNEQFF | TGTGCCAGCATGCGCTACAATGAGCAGTTCTTC | . | 11 | TRBV12-3/TRBV12-4 | . | TRBJ2-1
CASSYTGSSYEQYF | TGTGCCAGCTCCTATACAGGGAGCTCCTACGAGCAGTACTTC | . | 14 | TRBV18 | once | TRBJ2-7
CASSAAGEDTQYF | TGTGCCAGCAGTGCGGCCGGGGAAGATACGCAGTATTTT | . | 13 | TRBV2 | . | TRBJ2-3
CASSRDTDNQPQHF | TGTGCCAGCAGCCGCGACACCGACAATCAGCCCCAGCATTTT | . | 14 | TRBV6-5 | . | TRBJ1-5
CASSGGLVSDTQYF | TGTGCCAGCAGTGGCGGACTAGTGTCGGATACGCAGTATTTT | TRBD2 | 14 | TRBV2 | . | TRBJ2-3
CASSWTSGVYNEQFF | TGTGCCAGCAGCTGGACTAGCGGGGTTTACAATGAGCAGTTCTTC | TRBD2 | 15 | TRBV7-6 | . | TRBJ2-1
CAWSAAYEQYF | TGTGCCTGGAGTGCGGCCTACGAGCAGTACTTC | . | 11 | TRBV30 | . | TRBJ2-7
CASSLDAGLLAYEQYF | TGTGCCAGCAGCTTAGACGCGGGATTACTGGCCTACGAGCAGTACTTC | . | 16 | TRBV11-2 | . | TRBJ2-7
CASSPTYEQYF | TGTGCCAGCAGTCCCACCTACGAGCAGTACTTC | . | 11 | TRBV6-2/TRBV6-3 | . | TRBJ2-7
CASSLQNSGNTIYF | TGTGCCAGCAGTCTACAGAACTCTGGAAACACCATATATTTT | . | 14 | TRBV3-1/TRBV3-2 | once | TRBJ1-3
CASSSGGNQPQHF | TGTGCCAGCTCTTCGGGGGGGAATCAGCCCCAGCATTTT | . | 13 | TRBV18 | . | TRBJ1-5
CASSREGAYGYTF | TGTGCCAGCAGTCGCGAGGGGGCCTATGGCTACACCTTC | TRBD1 | 13 | TRBV12-3/TRBV12-4 | . | TRBJ1-2
CASSQEWRGGGQETQYF | TGCGCCAGCAGCCAAGAATGGCGGGGGGGAGGCCAAGAGACCCAGTACTTC | TRBD2 | 17 | TRBV4-1 | . | TRBJ2-5
CASSYSTLPTSGAITDTQYF | TGTGCCAGCAGTTACTCAACTCTACCCACTAGCGGGGCGATCACAGATACGCAGTATTTT | TRBD2 | 20 | TRBV6-2/TRBV6-3 | . | TRBJ2-3
CSATQGIGIQYF | TGCAGCGCTACCCAGGGGATAGGAATTCAGTACTTC | . | 12 | TRBV29-1 | . | TRBJ2-4
CASSVGPGTEEKLFF | TGTGCCAGCAGCGTGGGACCCGGGACAGAAGAAAAACTGTTTTTT | TRBD1 | 15 | TRBV5-4 | . | TRBJ1-4
CATSRGGAQETQYF | TGTGCCACCAGCAGAGGGGGAGCCCAAGAGACCCAGTACTTC | . | 14 | TRBV15 | once | TRBJ2-5